The 28 T cell receptor beta chains reported below all come from one sample, sequenced in a study of shared clonotypes between healthy human individuals. This table comes from immunoSEQ multiplex PCR, and its TCRdb copy is limited to in-frame clones, with some not included. The sample carries some 550,000 clones, approximately 97% recorded once. The sequenced sample consisted of naive CD4+ T cells sorted from blood. Subset denoted: CD45RA+ positively selected. The origin of the receptors is a woman between 25 and 40 years old in good health.

The chain recombines TRBV5-1 with TRBJ2-1, with 8 bases fitting TRBD2. This CDR3 is built from 14 residues. CDR1 SGHRS and CDR2 YFSETQ come from the germline V gene. V lost 2 bases, J lost 7 bases, and 5 bases stayed unmatched. For the CDR3, the DNA is TGCGCCAGCAGCTTAACGGGAGGGCCGAATGAGCAGTTCTTC. This gives the protein CASSLTGGPNEQFF.

This chain links TRBV7-2 with TRBJ2-5; D is perhaps TRBD2 (5 bases). Between the trimmed V and J ends, which lost 5 bases and 5 bases, there was a span of 15 bases. Germline CDR1 reads SGHTA; CDR2 reads FQGNSA. The CDR3 spans 14 residues. The CDR3 DNA follows: TGTGCCAGCAGCGAAACTAGGAGCTACGAGACCCAGTACTTC. Its translation: CASSETRSYETQYF.

V gene TRBV6-5 combines with J gene TRBJ1-2, with D tentatively TRBD1 (5 bases). Germline V lookup: CDR1 MNHEY, CDR2 SVGAGI. The CDR3 contains 12 residues. The V gene lost 2 bases and the J gene lost 8 bases, with 9 bases spanning the gap. The CDR3 bases are TGTGCCAGCAGTTACCCCGGGGCCGGCTACACCTTC. Its translation: CASSYPGAGYTF.

The chain combines TRBV27 with TRBJ2-3; perhaps TRBD1 as D (5 bases). This CDR3 is 15 amino acids long. The V end was cut by 2 bases, the J end by 6 bases, with 15 bases between. Germline CDR1 is MNHEY and CDR2 is SMNVEV (reference sequence). The CDR3 bases are TGTGCCAGCAGTTTAAATTGGTGGGGCTCGGATACGCAGTATTTT. Translated: CASSLNWWGSDTQYF.

The chain combines TRBV5-5 with TRBJ2-3, with 8 bases aligning to TRBD2. With V trimmed by 5 bases and J by 6 bases, 5 bases remained unmatched. CDR3 size: 13 residues. Per the germline V gene, CDR1 is SGHKS and CDR2 is YYEKEE (reference sequence). The CDR3 DNA sequence: TGTGCCAGCAGGCAGCGGGAGAGGGATACGCAGTATTTT. Protein: CASRQRERDTQYF.

This sequence joins TRBV2 and TRBJ2-7; 14 positions match TRBD2. V lost 9 bases to trimming and J lost 2 bases; unmatched junction nucleotides: 15. CDR3 length equals 18 residues. The germline V gene has CDR1 SNHLY and CDR2 FYNNEI. The CDR3 region is CASQPGTSGSGATYEQYF. The CDR3 DNA follows: TGTGCCAGTCAACCCGGGACTAGCGGGAGTGGAGCGACCTACGAGCAGTACTTC.

The chain links TRBV2 to TRBJ1-5, with 8 bases lining up with TRBD1. Per the germline V gene, CDR1 is SNHLY and CDR2 is FYNNEI. This CDR3 contains 14 residues. The trim removed 7 bases at V and 5 bases at J, leaving 7 bases unmatched. The CDR3 loop is CASNGQGFDQPQHF. The CDR3 bases are TGTGCCAGCAATGGACAGGGTTTCGATCAGCCCCAGCATTTT.

V and J are TRBV6-5 and TRBJ2-1, with 11 bases fitting TRBD2. The V segment lost 4 bases and the J segment 6 bases; nucleotides outside the gene matches: 5. CDR1 is MNHEY, CDR2 SVGAGI, per germline. This CDR3 has 15 amino acids. The CDR3 loop is CASSSSGRRVNEQFF. In DNA, the CDR3 is TGTGCCAGCAGTTCTAGCGGGAGGCGGGTCAATGAGCAGTTCTTC.

The rearrangement links TRBV6-1 to TRBJ1-5; D is ambiguous. Trimming stripped 2 bases from V and 3 bases from J, with 14 bases between. Germline V gives CDR1 MNHNS, CDR2 SASEGT. The CDR3 runs to 16 residues. CDR3 DNA: TGTGCCAGCAGTGAACCCACCCTCCGGTACAATCAGCCCCAGCATTTT. Translated: CASSEPTLRYNQPQHF.

V and J are TRBV5-1 and TRBJ2-3; D is ambiguous. The germline V gene has CDR1 SGHRS and CDR2 YFSETQ. The CDR3 has 14 amino acids. V was pared by 0 bases and J by 4 bases, with 9 bases between. In DNA form, the CDR3 reads TGCGCCAGCAGCTTGGCGGGTGAGCCAGATACGCAGTATTTT. This gives the protein CASSLAGEPDTQYF.

The gene calls are TRBV5-1 and TRBJ2-2; D may be TRBD1 (5 bases). Between the trimmed V and J ends, which lost 0 bases and 5 bases, there was a span of 14 bases. The CDR3 has 16 amino acids. From germline, CDR1 is SGHRS and CDR2 YFSETQ. CDR3 amino acids: CASSLGIGPGTGELFF. In nucleotides, the CDR3 is TGCGCCAGCAGCTTGGGTATTGGACCAGGGACCGGGGAGCTGTTTTTT.

The chain links TRBV19 to TRBJ2-7; weak D call: TRBD2 (6 bases). The CDR3 is 13 amino acids. Germline V gene data show CDR1 as LNHDA and CDR2 as SQIVND (reference sequence). V was cut by 5 bases and J by 3 bases, with 11 bases left in between. DNA for the CDR3: TGTGCCAGTAGTCCGGGACTCGACTACGAGCAGTACTTC. This gives the protein CASSPGLDYEQYF.

The chain couples TRBV4-1 to TRBJ2-1; D might be TRBD2 (5 bases). The CDR3 is 15 amino acids. Germline values: CDR1 MGHRA, CDR2 YSYEKL. The ends were cut back, 2 bases at V and 5 bases at J, with 13 bases in the middle. CDR3 nucleotide sequence: TGCGCCAGCAGCCAATTTGGACTGCACAACAATGAGCAGTTCTTC. The encoded protein is CASSQFGLHNNEQFF.

This clone was seen a single time. This sequence joins TRBV5-1 and TRBJ2-3, with unresolved D. Per the germline V gene, CDR1 is SGHRS and CDR2 is YFSETQ. Trimming cost V 0 bases and J 0 bases, with 11 bases left between them. The CDR3 is 16 residues long. CDR3 protein: CASSLAPGSSTDTQYF. The CDR3, as DNA: TGCGCCAGCAGCTTGGCACCGGGCTCTAGCACAGATACGCAGTATTTT.

CDR3 DNA: TGTGCCAGCAGCTTAGGCGGGAGGAGGGATATCGATGAGCAGTTCTTC. It encodes CASSLGGRRDIDEQFF. This chain uses TRBV7-6 with TRBJ2-1, with TRBD2 identical over 8 bases. The germline V gene encodes CDR1 SGHVS and CDR2 FNYEAQ. J was trimmed by 8 bases and V by 1 base; bases with no gene match: 10. CDR3 length equals 16 residues.

This rearrangement joins TRBV7-2 to TRBJ1-1; D is uncertain. The CDR3 has 14 amino acids. CDR1 is SGHTA and CDR2 is FQGNSA in the germline V gene. Between the trimmed V and J ends, which lost 0 bases and 4 bases, there was a span of 9 bases. The DNA of the CDR3 is TGTGCCAGCAGCTTAGCGTTGTTGGGCACTGAAGCTTTCTTT. Translating gives CASSLALLGTEAFF.

CDR3 region: CASSQRGNYGYTF. In nucleotides, the CDR3 is TGTGCCAGCAGCCAACGGGGGAACTATGGCTACACCTTC. The rearrangement uses TRBV14 and TRBJ1-2; TRBD1 is a possible D gene (5 bases). The CDR3 is made up of 13 amino acids. V was pared by 2 bases and J by 2 bases, with 6 bases between. The V gene's germline CDR1 is SGHDN and CDR2 FVKESK.

The J gene is TRBJ2-5, the V gene TRBV28, with D uncertain. Per the germline V gene, CDR1 is MDHEN and CDR2 is SYDVKM. V was shortened by 8 bases and J by 2 bases, with 12 bases between the two germline ends. The CDR3 length is 13 residues. CDR3 protein: CASVTKPQETQYF. CDR3 DNA sequence: TGTGCCAGCGTTACAAAGCCACAAGAGACCCAGTACTTC.

The chain joins TRBV27 to TRBJ2-5; possible D gene TRBD2, 6 bases. This CDR3 has 15 amino acids. The V gene's germline CDR1 is MNHEY and CDR2 SMNVEV (reference sequence). The ends were cut back, 2 bases at V and 2 bases at J, with 12 bases in the middle. CDR3 loop: CASSLRGTVQETQYF. CDR3 nucleotide sequence: TGTGCCAGCAGTTTACGCGGGACCGTGCAAGAGACCCAGTACTTC.

V is TRBV7-9 and J is TRBJ2-7, with 8 bases matching TRBD1. Germline V gene sequence: CDR1 SEHNR, CDR2 FQNEAQ (reference sequence). This CDR3 contains 16 residues. Trimming at V came to 7 bases and at J to 6 bases, leaving 17 bases not matched to a gene. This CDR3 reads CASNINTGTGYGEQYF. CDR3 bases: TGTGCCAGCAACATCAATACCGGGACAGGTTATGGCGAGCAGTACTTC.

The rearrangement uses TRBV5-1 and TRBJ2-2, with 8 bases identical to TRBD2. With 3 bases clipped from V and 6 bases from J, the junction kept 4 bases outside the gene matches. This CDR3 contains 14 residues. CDR1 is SGHRS and CDR2 is YFSETQ in the germline V gene. The CDR3 coding sequence is TGCGCCAGCAGCTCCTGGACTAGCCCCGGGGAGCTGTTTTTT. As protein: CASSSWTSPGELFF.

This clone appeared once. The rearrangement uses TRBV10-3 and TRBJ2-5; tentatively, D is TRBD1 or TRBD2 (6 bases each). The CDR3 is 12 amino acids. V was cut by 4 bases and J by 4 bases, with 7 bases left in between. CDR1 and CDR2 from the germline V gene are ENHRY and SYGVKD. The CDR3 spells CAISGGAETQYF. CDR3 nucleotides: TGTGCCATCAGTGGGGGGGCAGAGACCCAGTACTTC.

The rearrangement uses TRBV25-1 and TRBJ1-5; 7 bases line up with TRBD1. The CDR3 is 14 amino acids. V lost 10 bases, J lost 5 bases, and 11 bases stayed unmatched. The germline V gene has CDR1 MGHDK and CDR2 SYGVNS. This CDR3 reads CATFRGQLHQPQHF. The CDR3 nucleotides are TGTGCCACCTTCCGGGGACAGCTTCATCAGCCCCAGCATTTT.

The rearrangement uses TRBV6-5 and TRBJ2-2; tentatively, D is TRBD1 or TRBD2 (5 bases each). This CDR3 has 15 residues. V dropped 6 bases and J dropped 7 bases, with 18 bases sitting between them. In germline, CDR1 is MNHEY, CDR2 SVGAGI. CDR3 sequence: CASSARGPSDGELFF. DNA of the CDR3: TGTGCCAGCAGCGCAAGGGGACCGTCGGACGGGGAGCTGTTTTTT.

This clone showed up just once. V usage is TRBV7-9 and J usage is TRBJ2-5, with 7 bases aligning to TRBD2. The trim removed 5 bases at V and 5 bases at J, leaving 14 bases unmatched. The V gene's germline CDR1 is SEHNR and CDR2 FQNEAQ (reference sequence). This CDR3 has 16 residues. CDR3 region: CASSPTRDYPWETQYF. CDR3 DNA sequence: TGTGCCAGCAGCCCAACCCGGGACTACCCATGGGAGACCCAGTACTTC.

The chain carries TRBV6-5 and TRBJ2-1, with 9 bases lining up with TRBD2. From germline, CDR1 is MNHEY and CDR2 SVGAGI. This CDR3 is built from 15 residues. V gave up 6 bases and J gave up 3 bases; unmatched junction bases: 6. The DNA for the CDR3 is TGTGCCAGCAGGGAGACTAGCGGAATCTACAATGAGCAGTTCTTC. It codes for CASRETSGIYNEQFF.

J is TRBJ1-4 and V is TRBV6-5; 8 nucleotides match TRBD1. Germline trimming cut 0 bases from V and 7 bases from J; bases unmatched to any gene: 4. Germline values: CDR1 MNHEY, CDR2 SVGAGI. The CDR3 spans 15 residues. The DNA for the CDR3 is TGTGCCAGCAGTTACTCAGGGACAGGTCTTGAAAAACTGTTTTTT. Encoded protein: CASSYSGTGLEKLFF.

J is TRBJ2-1 and V is TRBV19; 7 bases line up with TRBD2. The trim removed 2 bases at V and 4 bases at J, leaving 14 bases unmatched. Germline CDR1 reads LNHDA; CDR2 reads SQIVND (reference sequence). The CDR3 is 18 residues long. CDR3 loop: CASSIRRRGGSTYNEQFF. In DNA, the CDR3 is TGTGCCAGTAGTATACGCCGGAGGGGCGGGAGTACATACAATGAGCAGTTCTTC.